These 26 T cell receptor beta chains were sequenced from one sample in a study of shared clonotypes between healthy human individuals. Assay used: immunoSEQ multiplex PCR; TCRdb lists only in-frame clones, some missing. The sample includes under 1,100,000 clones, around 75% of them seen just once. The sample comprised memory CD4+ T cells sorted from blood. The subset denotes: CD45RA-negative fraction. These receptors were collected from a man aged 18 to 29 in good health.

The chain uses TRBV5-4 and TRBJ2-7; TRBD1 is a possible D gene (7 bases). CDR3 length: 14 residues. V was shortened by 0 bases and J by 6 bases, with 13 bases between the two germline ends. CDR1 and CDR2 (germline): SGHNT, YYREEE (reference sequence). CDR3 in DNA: TGTGCCAGCAGCTTGGGCCAGGGGGGATCCGAGCAGTACTTC. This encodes CASSLGQGGSEQYF.

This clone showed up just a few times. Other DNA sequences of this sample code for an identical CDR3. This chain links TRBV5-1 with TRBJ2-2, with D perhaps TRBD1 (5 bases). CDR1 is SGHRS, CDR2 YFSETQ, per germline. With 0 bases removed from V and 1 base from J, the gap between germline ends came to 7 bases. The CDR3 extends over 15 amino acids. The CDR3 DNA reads TGCGCCAGCAGCTTGGGCACAGGGAACACCGGGGAGCTGTTTTTT. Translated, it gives CASSLGTGNTGELFF.

The CDR3 nucleotides read TGTGCCACCAGCAGAGATACAGAGACCCAGTACTTC. Translating gives CATSRDTETQYF. V usage is TRBV15 and J usage is TRBJ2-5; D ambiguous. The V end was cut by 0 bases, the J end by 4 bases, with 3 bases between. CDR1 LNHNV and CDR2 YYDKDF come from the germline V gene (reference sequence). The CDR3 has 12 amino acids.

In DNA form, the CDR3 reads TGTGCTAGTGGTTTGGCAGAAGGAACAACTAATGAAAAACTGTTTTTT. This gives the protein CASGLAEGTTNEKLFF. The J gene is TRBJ1-4, the V gene TRBV12-5; D uncertain. V shed 1 base and J shed 0 bases, with 9 bases lying between them. CDR3 length: 16 residues. CDR1 and CDR2 (germline): LGHNT, FRNRAP.

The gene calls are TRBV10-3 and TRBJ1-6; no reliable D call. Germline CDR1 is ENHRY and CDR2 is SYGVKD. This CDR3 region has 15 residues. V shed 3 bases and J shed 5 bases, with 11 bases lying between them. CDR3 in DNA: TGTGCCATCAGTGAAAGAACAATAGATAATTCACCCCTCCACTTT. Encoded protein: CAISERTIDNSPLHF.

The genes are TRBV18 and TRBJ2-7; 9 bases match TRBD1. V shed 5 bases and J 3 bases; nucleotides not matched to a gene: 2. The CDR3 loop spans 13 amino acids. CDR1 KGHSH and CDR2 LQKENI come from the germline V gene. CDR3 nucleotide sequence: TGTGCCAGCTCAGGACAGGGGAGCTACGAGCAGTACTTC. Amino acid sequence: CASSGQGSYEQYF.

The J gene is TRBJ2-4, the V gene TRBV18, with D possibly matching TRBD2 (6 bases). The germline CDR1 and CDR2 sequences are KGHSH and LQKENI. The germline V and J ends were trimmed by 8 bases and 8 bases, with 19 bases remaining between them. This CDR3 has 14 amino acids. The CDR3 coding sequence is TGTGCCAGCGCCAACGGGGGTGGAAAAGACATTCAGTACTTC. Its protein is CASANGGGKDIQYF.

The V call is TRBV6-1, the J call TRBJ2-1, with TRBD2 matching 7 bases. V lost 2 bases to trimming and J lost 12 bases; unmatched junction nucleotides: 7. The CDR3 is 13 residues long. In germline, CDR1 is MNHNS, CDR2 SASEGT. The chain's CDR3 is CASSEWAGVWQFF. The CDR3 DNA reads TGTGCCAGCAGTGAATGGGCGGGGGTTTGGCAGTTCTTC.

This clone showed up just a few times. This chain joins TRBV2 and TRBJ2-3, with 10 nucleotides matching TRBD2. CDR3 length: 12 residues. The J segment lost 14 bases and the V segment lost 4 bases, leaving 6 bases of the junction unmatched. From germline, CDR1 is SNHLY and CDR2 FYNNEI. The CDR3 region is CASSVIAGGGYF. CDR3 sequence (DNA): TGTGCCAGCAGTGTAATAGCGGGGGGCGGGTATTTT.

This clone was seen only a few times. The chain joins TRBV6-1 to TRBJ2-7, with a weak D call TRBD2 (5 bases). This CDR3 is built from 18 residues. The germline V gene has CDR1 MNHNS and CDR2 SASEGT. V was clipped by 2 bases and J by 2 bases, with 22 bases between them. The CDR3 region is CASSERAGLTEDPYEQYF. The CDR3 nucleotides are TGTGCCAGCAGTGAACGAGCTGGTCTCACGGAGGATCCCTACGAGCAGTACTTC.

The CDR3 nucleotides read TGTGCCAGCAGTCAGACTAGCGGGAGGGGAGGAGAGACCCAGTACTTC. The encoded protein is CASSQTSGRGGETQYF. The chain has TRBV27 and TRBJ2-5; TRBD2 agrees at 14 bases. V was pared by 5 bases and J by 4 bases, with 6 bases of the junction left unmatched. CDR3 length: 16 amino acids. Per the germline V gene, CDR1 is MNHEY and CDR2 is SMNVEV (reference sequence).

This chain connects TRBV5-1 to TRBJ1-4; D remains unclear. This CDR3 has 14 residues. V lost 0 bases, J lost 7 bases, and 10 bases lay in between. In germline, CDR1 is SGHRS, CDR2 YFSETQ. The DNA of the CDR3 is TGCGCCAGCAGCTTGGCGGACCGGGGTGAAAAACTGTTTTTT. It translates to CASSLADRGEKLFF.

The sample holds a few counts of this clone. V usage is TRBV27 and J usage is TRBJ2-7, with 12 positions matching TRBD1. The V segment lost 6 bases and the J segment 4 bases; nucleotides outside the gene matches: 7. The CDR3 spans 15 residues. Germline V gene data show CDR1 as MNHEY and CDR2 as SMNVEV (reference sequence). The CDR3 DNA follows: TGTGCCAGCAGGCGAGGGGGACAGGGGGCTTACGAGCAGTACTTC. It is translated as CASRRGGQGAYEQYF.

The DNA for the CDR3 is TGCGCCAGCAGTCAAACAGGGGAAAATTCACCCCTCCACTTT. Translation: CASSQTGENSPLHF. The rearrangement links TRBV23-1 to TRBJ1-6, with TRBD1 matching over 7 bases. TRBV23-1 is reported as an ORF; its role is uncertain. The CDR3 length is 14 residues. V dropped 2 bases and J dropped 7; count of bases not matched to a gene: 2.

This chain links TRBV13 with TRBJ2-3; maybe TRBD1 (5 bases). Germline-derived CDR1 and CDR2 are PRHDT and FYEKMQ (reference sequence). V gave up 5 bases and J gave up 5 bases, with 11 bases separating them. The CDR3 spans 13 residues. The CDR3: CASSRSRGDTQYF. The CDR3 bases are TGTGCCAGCAGCCGCTCTAGGGGAGATACGCAGTATTTT. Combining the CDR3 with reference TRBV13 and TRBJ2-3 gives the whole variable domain AAGVIQSPRHLIKEKRETATLKCYPIPRHDTVYWYQQGPGQDPQFLISFYEKMQSDKGSIPDRFSAQQFSDYHSELNMSSLELGDSALYFCASSRSRGDTQYFGPGTRLTVL.

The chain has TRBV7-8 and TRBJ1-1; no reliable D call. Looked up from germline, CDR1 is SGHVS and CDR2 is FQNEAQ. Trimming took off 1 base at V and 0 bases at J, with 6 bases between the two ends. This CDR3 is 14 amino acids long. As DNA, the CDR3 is TGTGCCAGCAGCTTAGGCCCCGTGAACACTGAAGCTTTCTTT. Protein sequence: CASSLGPVNTEAFF.

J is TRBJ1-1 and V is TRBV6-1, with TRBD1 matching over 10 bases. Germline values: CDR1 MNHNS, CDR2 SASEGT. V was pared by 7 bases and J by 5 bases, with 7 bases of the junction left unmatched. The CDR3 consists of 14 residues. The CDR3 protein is CASTSLGQGTEAFF. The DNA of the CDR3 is TGTGCCAGCACCTCGTTGGGACAGGGGACTGAAGCTTTCTTT.

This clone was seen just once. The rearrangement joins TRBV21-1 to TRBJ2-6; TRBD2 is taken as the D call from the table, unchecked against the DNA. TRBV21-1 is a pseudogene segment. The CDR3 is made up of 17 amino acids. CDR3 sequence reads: CASSNRGARPGANVLTF. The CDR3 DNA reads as TGTGCCAGCAGCAATCGGGGGGCCCGCCCTGGGGCCAACGTCCTGACTTTC.

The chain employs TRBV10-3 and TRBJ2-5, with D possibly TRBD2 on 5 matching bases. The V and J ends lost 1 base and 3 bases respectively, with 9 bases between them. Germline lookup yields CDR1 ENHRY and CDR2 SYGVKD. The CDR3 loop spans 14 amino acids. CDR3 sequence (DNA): TGTGCCATCAGTGAGTGGGCGGGTAAAGAGACCCAGTACTTC. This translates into CAISEWAGKETQYF.

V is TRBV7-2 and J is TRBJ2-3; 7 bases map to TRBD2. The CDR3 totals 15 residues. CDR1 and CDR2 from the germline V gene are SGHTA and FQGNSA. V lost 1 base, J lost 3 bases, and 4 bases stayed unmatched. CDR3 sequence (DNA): TGTGCCAGCAGCTTAGACGGGAGGAAAACAGATACGCAGTATTTT. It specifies CASSLDGRKTDTQYF.

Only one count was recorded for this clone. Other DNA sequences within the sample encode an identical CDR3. DNA for the CDR3: TGCGCCAGCAGCCAAGTAGCCGGGACCCAAGAGACCCAGTACTTC. As protein: CASSQVAGTQETQYF. V gene TRBV4-1 combines with J gene TRBJ2-5, with D possibly called TRBD1 or TRBD2 (5 bases each). Germline V gene data show CDR1 as MGHRA and CDR2 as YSYEKL. V lost 1 base to trimming and J lost 1 base, with 10 bases between them. The length of the CDR3 is 15 residues.

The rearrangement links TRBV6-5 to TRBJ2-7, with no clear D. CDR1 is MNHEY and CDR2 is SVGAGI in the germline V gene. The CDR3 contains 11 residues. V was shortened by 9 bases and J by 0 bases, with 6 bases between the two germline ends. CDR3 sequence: CASGISYEQYF. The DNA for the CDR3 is TGTGCCAGTGGGATCTCCTACGAGCAGTACTTC.

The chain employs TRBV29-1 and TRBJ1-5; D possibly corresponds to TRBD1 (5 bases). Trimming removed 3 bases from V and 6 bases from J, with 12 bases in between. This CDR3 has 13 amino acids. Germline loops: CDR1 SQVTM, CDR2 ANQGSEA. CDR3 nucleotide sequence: TGCAGCGTTGAGGGGCAGGGTGGTCAGCCCCAGCATTTT. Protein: CSVEGQGGQPQHF. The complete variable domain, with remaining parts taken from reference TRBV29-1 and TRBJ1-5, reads SAVISQKPSRDICQRGTSLTIQCQVDSQVTMMFWYRQQPGQSLTLIATANQGSEATYESGFVIDKFPISRPNLTFSTLTVSNMSPEDSSIYLCSVEGQGGQPQHFGDGTRLSIL.

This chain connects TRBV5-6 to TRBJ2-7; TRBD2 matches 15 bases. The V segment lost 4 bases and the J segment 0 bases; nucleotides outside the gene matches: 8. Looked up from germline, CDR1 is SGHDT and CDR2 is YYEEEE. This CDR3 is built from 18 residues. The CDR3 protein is CASSDGLAGGPVSYEQYF. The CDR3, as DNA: TGTGCCAGCAGCGATGGACTAGCGGGAGGGCCGGTCTCCTACGAGCAGTACTTC.

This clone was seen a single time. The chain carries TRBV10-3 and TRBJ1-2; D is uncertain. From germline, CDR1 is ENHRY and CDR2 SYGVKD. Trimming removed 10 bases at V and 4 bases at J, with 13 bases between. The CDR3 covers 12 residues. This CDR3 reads CATVSPGYGYTF. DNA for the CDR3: TGTGCCACCGTCAGTCCGGGCTATGGCTACACCTTC.

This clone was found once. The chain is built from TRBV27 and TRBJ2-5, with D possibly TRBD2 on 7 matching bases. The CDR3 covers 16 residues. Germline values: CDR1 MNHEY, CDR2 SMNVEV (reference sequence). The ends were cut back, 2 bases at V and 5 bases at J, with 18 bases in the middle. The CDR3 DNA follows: TGTGCCAGCAGTTTAAGTCGAGGGGGGGCGAGGGAGACCCAGTACTTC. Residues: CASSLSRGGARETQYF.